This paragraph covers one T cell receptor beta chain sequence. Its antigen is still unknown. The record originates from a study of T cells in localized non-small cell lung cancer. Study-wide points: Adjacent lung exhibited a median of 57 among the 100 most abundant tumor clones. Longer overall survival accompanied higher blood T cell density. Sequencing was restricted to one tumor region; therefore, heterogeneity remains possible. Uninvolved adjacent lung showed peak T cell clonality, exceeding tumor.

The table came from immunoSEQ multiplex PCR; TCRdb's copy has only in-frame clones and leaves some out. The sample holds around 140,000 clones; roughly 90% are singletons and the top ten take over 1.5%. The ends lost 4 bases at V and 8 bases at J; junction bases unmatched: 4. The CDR3 sequence is 14 residues long. The V gene's germline CDR1 is SGDLS and CDR2 YYNGEE. The V call is TRBV9, the J call TRBJ2-1; 12 nucleotides match TRBD2. This sample comprised peripheral blood, obtained before any cancer treatment. The clonotype originates from an older female donor with stage I lung adenocarcinoma. In DNA form, the CDR3 reads TGTGCCAGCAGCCTTCGACTAGCGGGAGATGAGCAGTTCTTC. This encodes CASSLRLAGDEQFF.